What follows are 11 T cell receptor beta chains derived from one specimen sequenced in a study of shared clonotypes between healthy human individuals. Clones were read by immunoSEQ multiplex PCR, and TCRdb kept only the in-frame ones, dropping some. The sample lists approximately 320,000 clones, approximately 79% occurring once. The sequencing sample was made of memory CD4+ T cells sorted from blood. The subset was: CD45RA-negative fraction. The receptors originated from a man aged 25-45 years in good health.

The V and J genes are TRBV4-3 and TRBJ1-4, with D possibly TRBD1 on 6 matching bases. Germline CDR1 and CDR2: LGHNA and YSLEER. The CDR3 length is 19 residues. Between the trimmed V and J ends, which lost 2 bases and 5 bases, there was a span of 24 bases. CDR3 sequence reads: CASSQTVDKLGGGNEKLFF. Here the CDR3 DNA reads TGCGCCAGCAGCCAAACAGTCGACAAGCTAGGGGGGGGAAATGAAAAACTGTTTTTT.

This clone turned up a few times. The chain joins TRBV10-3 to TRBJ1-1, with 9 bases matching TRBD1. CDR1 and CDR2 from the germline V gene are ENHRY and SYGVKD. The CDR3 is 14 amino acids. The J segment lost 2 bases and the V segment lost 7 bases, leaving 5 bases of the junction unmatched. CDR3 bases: TGTGCCATCACTCAGGACAGGGGAAACACTGAAGCTTTCTTT. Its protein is CAITQDRGNTEAFF.

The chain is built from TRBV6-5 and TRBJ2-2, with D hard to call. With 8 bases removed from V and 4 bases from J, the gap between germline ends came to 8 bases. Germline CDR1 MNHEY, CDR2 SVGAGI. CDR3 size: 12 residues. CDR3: CASFGFTGELFF. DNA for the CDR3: TGTGCCAGCTTTGGATTCACCGGGGAGCTGTTTTTT.

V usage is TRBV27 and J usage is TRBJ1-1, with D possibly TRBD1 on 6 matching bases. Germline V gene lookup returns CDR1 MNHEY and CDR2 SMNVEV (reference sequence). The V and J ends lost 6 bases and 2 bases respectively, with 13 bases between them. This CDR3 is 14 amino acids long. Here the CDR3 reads CASRPRTANTEAFF. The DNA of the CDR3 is TGTGCCAGCAGACCCCGGACAGCCAACACTGAAGCTTTCTTT.

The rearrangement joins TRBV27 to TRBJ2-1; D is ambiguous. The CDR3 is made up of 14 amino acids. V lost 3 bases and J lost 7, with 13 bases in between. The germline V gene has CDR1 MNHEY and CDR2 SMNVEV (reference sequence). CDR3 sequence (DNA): TGTGCCAGCAGTTTGTTCCCCCAAGGGAATGAGCAGTTCTTC. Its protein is CASSLFPQGNEQFF.

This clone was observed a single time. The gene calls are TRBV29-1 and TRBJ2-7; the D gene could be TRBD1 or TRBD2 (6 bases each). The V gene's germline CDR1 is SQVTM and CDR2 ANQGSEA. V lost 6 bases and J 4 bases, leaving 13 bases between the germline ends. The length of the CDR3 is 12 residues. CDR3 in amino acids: CSVIQGGYEQYF. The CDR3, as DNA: TGCAGCGTAATCCAAGGGGGGTACGAGCAGTACTTC.

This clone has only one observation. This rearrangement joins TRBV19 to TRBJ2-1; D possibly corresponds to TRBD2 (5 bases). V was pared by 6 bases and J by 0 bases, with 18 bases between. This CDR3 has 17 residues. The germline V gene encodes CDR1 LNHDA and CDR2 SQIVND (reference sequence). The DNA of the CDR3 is TGTGCCAGTAGAGCGGCCCACGGCGGAAGCTCCTACAATGAGCAGTTCTTC. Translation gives CASRAAHGGSSYNEQFF.

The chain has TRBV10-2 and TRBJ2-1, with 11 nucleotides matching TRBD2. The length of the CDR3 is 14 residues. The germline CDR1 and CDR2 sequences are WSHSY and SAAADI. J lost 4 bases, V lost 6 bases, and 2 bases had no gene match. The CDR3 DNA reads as TGCGCCAGCAGACTAGCGGGAGAATACAATGAGCAGTTCTTC. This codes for CASRLAGEYNEQFF.

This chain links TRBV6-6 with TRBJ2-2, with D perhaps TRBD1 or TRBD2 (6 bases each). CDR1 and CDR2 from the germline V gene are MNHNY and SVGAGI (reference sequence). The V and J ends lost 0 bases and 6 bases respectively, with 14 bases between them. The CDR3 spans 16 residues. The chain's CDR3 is CASSYSGGANSGELFF. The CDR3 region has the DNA TGTGCCAGCAGTTACTCGGGGGGCGCAAATTCCGGGGAGCTGTTTTTT.

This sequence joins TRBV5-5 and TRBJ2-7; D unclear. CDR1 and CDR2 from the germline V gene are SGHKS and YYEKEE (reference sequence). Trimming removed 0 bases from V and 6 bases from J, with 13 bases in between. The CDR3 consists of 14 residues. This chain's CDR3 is CASSLEVRFFEQYF. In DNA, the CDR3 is TGTGCCAGCAGCTTGGAAGTCAGGTTTTTCGAGCAGTACTTC.

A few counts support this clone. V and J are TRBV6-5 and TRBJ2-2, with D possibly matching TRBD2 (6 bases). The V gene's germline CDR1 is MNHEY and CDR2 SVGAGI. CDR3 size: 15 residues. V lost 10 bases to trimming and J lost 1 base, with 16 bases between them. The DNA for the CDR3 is TGTGCCACCATTTCCCTTAGCGGGAACACCGGGGAGCTGTTTTTT. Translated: CATISLSGNTGELFF.